This T cell receptor beta chain was identified in a study of T-cell memory formation after mild COVID-19. Overall study: Largely, TCR clusters stayed within a single donor.

This clonotype came up many times. What it binds is unknown. The TCR alpha and TCR beta cDNA libraries, bearing sample barcodes and UMIs, were generated by 5'RACE using constant-segment primers. In TCRdb, the 5' RACE reads were re-called with MiXCR into one record per CDR3 protein. The sample has roughly 68,000 distinct CDR3 sequences, 16% seen once. The CDR3 is 14 amino acids. Trimming shortened V by 1 base and J by 4 bases, and 7 bases separated the two germline ends. Germline CDR1 MGHRA, CDR2 YSYEKL. Broader study findings: Clones contracting day 15 to 85 were balanced CD4/CD8; later expanders leaned CD4+. For contracting clones, CD4+ ones sat mainly in CM and EM, CD8+ in EMRA.

The rearrangement links TRBV4-1 to TRBJ2-2, with unresolved D. Sequencing used PBMCs or a T cell subset sorted from them (not recorded which). The sequence came from an adult woman who had mild COVID-19 (a few samples of this study predate the infection). Cell type and time point are not known. CDR3 coding DNA: TGCGCCAGCAGCCAAGTCAGGTCCACCGGGGAGCTGTTTTTT. This gives the protein CASSQVRSTGELFF.